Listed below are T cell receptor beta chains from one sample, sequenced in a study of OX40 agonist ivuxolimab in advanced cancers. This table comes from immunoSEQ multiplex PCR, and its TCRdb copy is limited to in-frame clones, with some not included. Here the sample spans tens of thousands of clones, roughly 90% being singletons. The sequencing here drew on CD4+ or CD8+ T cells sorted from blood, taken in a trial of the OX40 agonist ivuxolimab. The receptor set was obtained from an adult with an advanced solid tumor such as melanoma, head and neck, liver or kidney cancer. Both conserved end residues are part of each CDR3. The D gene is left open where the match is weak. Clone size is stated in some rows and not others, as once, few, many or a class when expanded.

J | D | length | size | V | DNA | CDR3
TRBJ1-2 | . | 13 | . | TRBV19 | TGTGCCAGTAGTGCCTACTACAGGGATGGCTACACCTTC | CASSAYYRDGYTF
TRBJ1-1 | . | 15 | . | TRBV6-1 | TGTGCCAGCAGCGAGGCCTTTCGGCAGAACACTGAAGCTTTCTTT | CASSEAFRQNTEAFF
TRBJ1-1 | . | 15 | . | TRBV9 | TGTGCCAGCAGCGTAGCTGCCGGGCAGGGCACTGAAGCTTTCTTT | CASSVAAGQGTEAFF
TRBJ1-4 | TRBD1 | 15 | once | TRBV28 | TGTGCCAGCAGTACCCCCCGGCAGGGGGGGGAAAAACTGTTTTTT | CASSTPRQGGEKLFF
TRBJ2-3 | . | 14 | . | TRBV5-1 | TGCGCCAGCAGCTTGGGAGGAAGTGAAGATACGCAGTATTTT | CASSLGGSEDTQYF
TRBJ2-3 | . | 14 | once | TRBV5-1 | TGCGCCAGCAGCTTGGTGGGCTACACAGATACGCAGTATTTT | CASSLVGYTDTQYF
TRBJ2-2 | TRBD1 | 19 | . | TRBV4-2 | TGTGCCAGCAGCCAACGAAGCGGGACAGGGGGGCAGAACACCGGGGAGCTGTTTTTT | CASSQRSGTGGQNTGELFF
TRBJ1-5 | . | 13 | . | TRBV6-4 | TGTGCCAGCAGTGACGAGGGTGGCCAGCCCCAGCATTTT | CASSDEGGQPQHF
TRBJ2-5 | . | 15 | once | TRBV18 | TGTGCCAGCTCACCCTCACAGGGGGGGCAAGAGACCCAGTACTTC | CASSPSQGGQETQYF
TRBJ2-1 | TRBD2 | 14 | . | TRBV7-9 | TGTGCCAGCCCAGCGGGACTTGAGTTCAATGAGCAGTTCTTC | CASPAGLEFNEQFF
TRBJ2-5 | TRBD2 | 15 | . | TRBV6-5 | TGTGCCAGCAGTCCACTAGCGGGGGGACAAGAGACCCAGTACTTC | CASSPLAGGQETQYF
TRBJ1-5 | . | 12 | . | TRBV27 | TGTGCCAGCAGGACCCTCAATCAGCCCCAGCATTTT | CASRTLNQPQHF
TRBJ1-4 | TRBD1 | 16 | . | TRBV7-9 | TGTGCCAGCAGCTTGGGACAGACCCATACTAATGAAAAACTGTTTTTT | CASSLGQTHTNEKLFF
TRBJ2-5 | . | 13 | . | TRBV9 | TGTGCCAGCAGTCGAACTTCCCTGGAGACCCAGTACTTC | CASSRTSLETQYF
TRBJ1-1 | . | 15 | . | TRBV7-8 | TGTGCCAGCAGCGTCCAAGAGGGACTGAACACTGAAGCTTTCTTT | CASSVQEGLNTEAFF
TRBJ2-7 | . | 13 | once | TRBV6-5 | TGTGCCAGCAGTGGAACAGCTACCTACGAGCAGTACTTC | CASSGTATYEQYF
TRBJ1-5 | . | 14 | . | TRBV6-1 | TGTGCCAGCAGTTCCTCGGCGGGCAATCAGCCCCAGCATTTT | CASSSSAGNQPQHF
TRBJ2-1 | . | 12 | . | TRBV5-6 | TGTGCCAGCAGCTCGGGGTGGGCAGAGCAGTTCTTC | CASSSGWAEQFF
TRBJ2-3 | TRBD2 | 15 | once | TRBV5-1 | TGCGCCAGCAGCCCACTAGCGGGCAGCACAGATACGCAGTATTTT | CASSPLAGSTDTQYF
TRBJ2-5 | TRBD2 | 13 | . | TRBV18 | TGTGCCAGCTCACCGGGGAGGGTAGAGACCCAGTACTTC | CASSPGRVETQYF
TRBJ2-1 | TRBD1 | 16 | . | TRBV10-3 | TGTGCCATCAGACTCTTCCGGGACAGGGTGAACAATGAGCAGTTCTTC | CAIRLFRDRVNNEQFF
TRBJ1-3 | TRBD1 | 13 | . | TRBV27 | TGTGCCAGCGGTGGACAGGGTGGAAACACCATATATTTT | CASGGQGGNTIYF
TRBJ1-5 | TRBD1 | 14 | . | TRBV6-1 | TGTGCCACACAGGGGGCGCGGAGCAATCAGCCCCAGCATTTT | CATQGARSNQPQHF
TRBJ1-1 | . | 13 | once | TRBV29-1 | TGCAGCGTTGCGGAGGGTACGAACACTGAAGCTTTCTTT | CSVAEGTNTEAFF
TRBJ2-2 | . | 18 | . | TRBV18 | TGTGCCAGCTCACCGAAAGGGCCGAACGGCGGGGTACCCGGGGAGCTGTTTTTT | CASSPKGPNGGVPGELFF
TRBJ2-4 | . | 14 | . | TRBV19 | TGTGCCAGTAGTCCGGATGGCAAAGGAAACATTCAGTACTTC | CASSPDGKGNIQYF
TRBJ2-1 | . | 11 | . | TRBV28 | TGTGCCAGCAGTTTGCGCTATGAGCAGTTCTTC | CASSLRYEQFF
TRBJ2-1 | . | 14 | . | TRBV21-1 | TGTGCCAGCAGACTAGCGGGGGGGCAGGATGAGCAGTTCTTC | CASRLAGGQDEQFF
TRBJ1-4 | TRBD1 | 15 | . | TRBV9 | TGTGCCAGCAGCGACAGGGGGAGCGCTAATGAAAAACTGTTTTTT | CASSDRGSANEKLFF